A selection of T cell receptor beta chains follows, all from one sample in a study of T-cell memory formation after mild COVID-19. TCRdb re-analysed the 5' RACE reads in MiXCR, keeping a single row per CDR3 protein. The table records 430,000 or so distinct CDR3 sequences, about 23% of them present only once. The sample comprised PBMCs or a T cell subset sorted from them (not recorded which). The receptors were gathered from an adult woman who had mild COVID-19 (a few samples of this study predate the infection). Cell type and time point are not known. CDR3s include the opening cysteine and the closing phenylalanine or tryptophan. D genes are given only for firm matches. Clone size, where shown, is once, few, many, or a class for clones that have expanded.

J: TRBJ1-2; D: -; size: -; V: TRBV5-1; CDR3: CASSFNGNLIYGYTF; DNA: TGCGCCAGCAGCTTCAACGGGAACCTAATCTATGGCTACACCTTC
J: TRBJ2-7; D: -; size: -; V: TRBV4-3; CDR3: CASQELAGLGDYEQYF; DNA: TGCGCCAGCCAAGAGTTGGCGGGACTGGGAGATTACGAGCAGTACTTC
J: TRBJ2-1; D: -; size: few; V: TRBV7-3; CDR3: CASSPTAHLYNEQFF; DNA: TGTGCCAGCAGCCCAACAGCCCATCTCTACAATGAGCAGTTCTTC
J: TRBJ2-7; D: TRBD2; size: -; V: TRBV6-2/TRBV6-3; CDR3: CATQGTSWGYEQYF; DNA: TGTGCCACCCAGGGGACTAGCTGGGGCTACGAGCAGTACTTC
J: TRBJ1-5; D: -; size: few; V: TRBV7-2; CDR3: CASSLVGRTRSNQPQHF; DNA: TGTGCCAGCAGCTTAGTGGGGAGAACCCGCTCTAATCAGCCCCAGCATTTT
J: TRBJ2-1; D: TRBD1; size: -; V: TRBV9; CDR3: CASSGTGLNEQFF; DNA: TGTGCCAGCAGCGGGACAGGTCTCAATGAGCAGTTCTTC
J: TRBJ1-1; D: -; size: -; V: TRBV12-3/TRBV12-4; CDR3: CASRGGHANTEAFF; DNA: TGTGCCAGCCGAGGCGGACACGCGAACACTGAAGCTTTCTTT
J: TRBJ2-3; D: TRBD1; size: -; V: TRBV15; CDR3: CATSADAATGGTQDTQYF; DNA: TGTGCCACCAGCGCCGACGCCGCTACAGGGGGGACACAAGATACGCAGTATTTT
J: TRBJ2-2; D: -; size: medium-sized; V: TRBV19; CDR3: CASSPGTFLLGELFF; DNA: TGTGCCAGTAGTCCCGGGACTTTCTTACTCGGGGAGCTGTTTTTT
J: TRBJ2-7; D: -; size: few; V: TRBV20-1; CDR3: CSARPGGTPSYEQYF; DNA: TGCAGTGCTAGGCCTGGGGGTACTCCCTCCTACGAGCAGTACTTC
J: TRBJ2-2; D: -; size: -; V: TRBV30; CDR3: CAWSGGTGELFF; DNA: TGTGCCTGGAGTGGGGGTACCGGGGAGCTGTTTTTT
J: TRBJ2-2; D: -; size: -; V: TRBV29-1; CDR3: CSVESGGGYTGELFF; DNA: TGCAGCGTTGAGAGTGGAGGGGGCTACACCGGGGAGCTGTTTTTT
J: TRBJ2-7; D: TRBD2; size: -; V: TRBV7-7; CDR3: CASSLEREGEQYF; DNA: TGTGCTAGCAGCTTGGAACGGGAGGGCGAGCAGTACTTC
J: TRBJ2-1; D: -; size: few; V: TRBV12-3/TRBV12-4; CDR3: CASSPGGLGEQFF; DNA: TGTGCCAGCAGCCCAGGCGGGCTCGGAGAGCAGTTCTTC
J: TRBJ1-4; D: TRBD1; size: -; V: TRBV9; CDR3: CASSDGTAKKLFF; DNA: TGTGCCAGCAGCGACGGGACAGCGAAAAAACTGTTTTTT
J: TRBJ2-1; D: -; size: -; V: TRBV14; CDR3: CASSQDTTVSSLYYNEQFF; DNA: TGTGCCAGCAGCCAAGATACGACAGTTTCCTCGTTGTACTACAATGAGCAGTTCTTC
J: TRBJ1-3; D: TRBD1; size: -; V: TRBV7-9; CDR3: CASSPRGPDTIYF; DNA: TGTGCCAGCAGCCCCAGGGGGCCAGACACCATATATTTT
J: TRBJ2-5; D: -; size: -; V: TRBV29-1; CDR3: CSVGGGLRETQYF; DNA: TGCAGCGTGGGCGGAGGGCTTCGGGAGACCCAGTACTTC
J: TRBJ2-7; D: TRBD1; size: -; V: TRBV5-1; CDR3: CASSSRTGEGEQYF; DNA: TGCGCCAGCAGCTCCCGGACAGGGGAAGGGGAGCAGTACTTC
J: TRBJ2-7; D: TRBD1; size: few; V: TRBV20-1; CDR3: CSAQKGQRYEQYF; DNA: TGCAGTGCCCAGAAGGGACAGCGATACGAGCAGTACTTC
J: TRBJ1-2; D: TRBD1; size: few; V: TRBV5-6; CDR3: CASSLRDRVSFGYTF; DNA: TGTGCCAGCAGCCTCCGGGACAGGGTATCTTTTGGCTACACCTTC
J: TRBJ2-3; D: -; size: -; V: TRBV7-9; CDR3: CASSLAVVVGTDTQYF; DNA: TGTGCCAGCAGCTTAGCGGTGGTAGTCGGGACAGATACGCAGTATTTT
J: TRBJ2-3; D: -; size: -; V: TRBV5-1; CDR3: CASSFTSGTSTDTQYF; DNA: TGCGCCAGCAGCTTCACCTCGGGGACTAGCACAGATACGCAGTATTTT
J: TRBJ2-1; D: TRBD2; size: few; V: TRBV12-3/TRBV12-4; CDR3: CASSFAGGIKSSYNEQFF; DNA: TGTGCCAGCAGTTTCGCGGGAGGGATAAAGAGCTCCTACAATGAGCAGTTCTTC
J: TRBJ2-2; D: -; size: -; V: TRBV20-1; CDR3: CSASQGPGELFF; DNA: TGCAGTGCGAGTCAGGGACCCGGGGAGCTGTTTTTT
J: TRBJ2-7; D: -; size: -; V: TRBV4-1; CDR3: CASSQDTRLSYEQYF; DNA: TGCGCCAGCAGCCAAGATACGAGGCTTTCCTACGAGCAGTACTTC
J: TRBJ2-7; D: TRBD1; size: few; V: TRBV6-5; CDR3: CASSYFGQGAYEQYF; DNA: TGTGCCAGCAGTTACTTCGGCCAGGGGGCCTACGAGCAGTACTTC
J: TRBJ2-1; D: TRBD2; size: few; V: TRBV6-6; CDR3: CASSEPGGADEQFF; DNA: TGTGCCAGCAGTGAGCCGGGGGGGGCCGATGAGCAGTTCTTC
J: TRBJ2-3; D: -; size: -; V: TRBV7-6; CDR3: CASSQRLGGPTDTQYF; DNA: TGTGCCAGCAGCCAACGGCTAGGAGGCCCGACAGATACGCAGTATTTT
J: TRBJ2-7; D: -; size: once; V: TRBV5-5; CDR3: CASSLVSDVRGEQYF; DNA: TGTGCCAGCAGCTTGGTATCGGACGTCCGGGGCGAGCAGTACTTC
J: TRBJ1-4; D: TRBD1; size: -; V: TRBV6-6; CDR3: CALRDRRNEKLFF; DNA: TGTGCCCTCCGGGACAGGCGGAATGAAAAACTGTTTTTT
J: TRBJ2-7; D: -; size: -; V: TRBV9; CDR3: CASSANAGNYEQYF; DNA: TGTGCCAGCAGCGCAAACGCTGGCAACTACGAGCAGTACTTC
J: TRBJ2-1; D: -; size: -; V: TRBV12-3/TRBV12-4; CDR3: CASSLQEYNEQFF; DNA: TGTGCCAGCAGCCTACAGGAGTACAATGAGCAGTTCTTC
J: TRBJ1-3; D: -; size: -; V: TRBV4-1; CDR3: CASSPRSPGNTIYF; DNA: TGCGCCAGCAGCCCGCGTAGTCCTGGAAACACCATATATTTT
J: TRBJ2-3; D: TRBD2; size: -; V: TRBV28; CDR3: CASRTPSKGGRGTDTQYF; DNA: TGTGCCAGCAGAACCCCCTCGAAGGGCGGGAGGGGGACAGATACGCAGTATTTT
J: TRBJ2-1; D: -; size: -; V: TRBV6-2/TRBV6-3; CDR3: CASTPTPTHYNEQFF; DNA: TGTGCCAGCACCCCGACCCCGACACATTACAATGAGCAGTTCTTC
J: TRBJ2-7; D: TRBD1; size: many; V: TRBV12-3/TRBV12-4; CDR3: CASSFRDSGSYEQYF; DNA: TGTGCCAGCAGTTTTCGGGACAGTGGGTCCTACGAGCAGTACTTC
J: TRBJ2-2; D: -; size: -; V: TRBV12-3/TRBV12-4; CDR3: CASSLFAGVGGELFF; DNA: TGTGCCAGCAGTTTATTCGCAGGGGTGGGCGGGGAGCTGTTTTTT
J: TRBJ2-1; D: TRBD1; size: -; V: TRBV29-1; CDR3: CSVVGGPEQFF; DNA: TGCAGCGTTGTAGGGGGCCCTGAGCAGTTCTTC
J: TRBJ1-5; D: -; size: few; V: TRBV6-1; CDR3: CASNAKRGGGNQPQHF; DNA: TGTGCCAGCAACGCCAAGAGAGGAGGAGGCAATCAGCCCCAGCATTTT
J: TRBJ2-5; D: -; size: -; V: TRBV5-4; CDR3: CASSPGHLQETQYF; DNA: TGTGCCAGCAGCCCCGGACACCTCCAAGAGACCCAGTACTTC
J: TRBJ1-1; D: TRBD1; size: -; V: TRBV18; CDR3: CASSPSRGFEAFF; DNA: TGTGCCAGCTCACCAAGCAGGGGGTTTGAAGCTTTCTTT
J: TRBJ1-6; D: -; size: few; V: TRBV25-1; CDR3: CASSEYLGGGSPLHF; DNA: TGTGCCAGCAGTGAATATTTGGGGGGGGGTTCACCCCTCCACTTT
J: TRBJ2-1; D: -; size: -; V: TRBV6-2/TRBV6-3; CDR3: CASSPSVGSYNEQFF; DNA: TGTGCCAGCAGTCCCTCGGTAGGGTCCTACAATGAGCAGTTCTTC
J: TRBJ2-7; D: TRBD2; size: few; V: TRBV20-1; CDR3: CSARATFIDGTSGLEQYF; DNA: TGCAGTGCTAGAGCCACTTTCATCGATGGGACTAGCGGCCTCGAGCAGTACTTC
J: TRBJ2-2; D: TRBD2; size: -; V: TRBV7-8; CDR3: CASSLTSGSDTGELFF; DNA: TGTGCCAGCAGCCTAACGAGCGGGAGCGACACCGGGGAGCTGTTTTTT
J: TRBJ2-7; D: TRBD2; size: -; V: TRBV9; CDR3: CASSAGTSGPYEQYF; DNA: TGTGCCAGCAGCGCCGGGACTAGCGGCCCCTACGAGCAGTACTTC
J: TRBJ1-4; D: -; size: -; V: TRBV7-2; CDR3: CASSLAGLGNEKLFF; DNA: TGTGCCAGCAGCTTAGCCGGATTGGGGAATGAAAAACTGTTTTTT
J: TRBJ2-1; D: TRBD1; size: -; V: TRBV7-9; CDR3: CASSHPIGTGTSSYNEQFF; DNA: TGTGCCAGCAGCCACCCCATCGGGACAGGGACCAGCTCCTACAATGAGCAGTTCTTC
J: TRBJ1-1; D: -; size: -; V: TRBV5-1; CDR3: CASSLEEGSSGRAFF; DNA: TGCGCCAGCAGCTTGGAGGAGGGATCCTCCGGGAGGGCTTTCTTT
J: TRBJ2-3; D: TRBD2; size: few; V: TRBV5-1; CDR3: CASTRSISGGAIDTQYF; DNA: TGCGCCAGCACCCGGTCAATTAGCGGGGGGGCCATAGATACGCAGTATTTT
J: TRBJ2-3; D: TRBD2; size: -; V: TRBV18; CDR3: CASRFSGGRTDTQYF; DNA: TGTGCCAGCCGGTTTAGCGGGGGGCGGACAGATACGCAGTATTTT